This entry describes one T cell receptor (beta chain). This CDR3 has 15 residues. Trimming removed 0 bases from V and 2 bases from J; junction bases left unmatched: 0. Germline V lookup: CDR1 MNHEY, CDR2 SVGAGI. The sample belongs to a study of T cell changes during pregnancy in multiple sclerosis. The repertoire was sequenced with immunoSEQ multiplex PCR; TCRdb's copy has only in-frame clones and lacks some. Among around 43,000 clones listed, about 88% were seen once. This receptor was taken from a female donor with multiple sclerosis, enrolled in a pregnancy study. The sequencing used CD4+ T cells from peripheral blood mononuclear cells, collected in the first trimester of pregnancy. The rearrangement links TRBV6-5 to TRBJ1-5, with 8 positions matching TRBD1. CDR3 sequence reads: CASSYSTGGNQPQHF. DNA for the CDR3: TGTGCCAGCAGTTACTCGACAGGGGGCAATCAGCCCCAGCATTTT.